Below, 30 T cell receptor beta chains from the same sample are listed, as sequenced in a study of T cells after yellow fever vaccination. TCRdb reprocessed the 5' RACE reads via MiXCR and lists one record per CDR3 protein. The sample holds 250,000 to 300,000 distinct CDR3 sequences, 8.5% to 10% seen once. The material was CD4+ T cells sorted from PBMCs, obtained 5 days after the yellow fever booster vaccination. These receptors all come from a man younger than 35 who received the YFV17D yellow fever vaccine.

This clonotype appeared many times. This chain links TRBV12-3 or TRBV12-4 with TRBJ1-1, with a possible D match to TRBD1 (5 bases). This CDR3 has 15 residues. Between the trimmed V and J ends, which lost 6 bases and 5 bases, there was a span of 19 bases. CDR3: CASSNPKGIWTEAFF. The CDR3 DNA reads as TGTGCCAGCAGCAACCCCAAGGGGATTTGGACTGAAGCTTTCTTT.

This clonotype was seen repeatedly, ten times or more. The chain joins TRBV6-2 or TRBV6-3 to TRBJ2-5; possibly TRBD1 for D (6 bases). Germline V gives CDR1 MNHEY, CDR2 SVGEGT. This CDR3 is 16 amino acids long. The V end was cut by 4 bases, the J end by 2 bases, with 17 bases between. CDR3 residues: CASSSPDRSPQETQYF. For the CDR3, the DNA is TGTGCCAGCAGTTCCCCGGACAGATCTCCGCAAGAGACCCAGTACTTC.

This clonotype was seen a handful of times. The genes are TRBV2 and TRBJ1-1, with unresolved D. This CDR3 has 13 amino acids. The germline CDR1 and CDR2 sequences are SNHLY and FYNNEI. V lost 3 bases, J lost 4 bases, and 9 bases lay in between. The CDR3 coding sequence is TGTGCCAGCAGTGACTGGGGTGGCACTGAAGCTTTCTTT. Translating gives CASSDWGGTEAFF.

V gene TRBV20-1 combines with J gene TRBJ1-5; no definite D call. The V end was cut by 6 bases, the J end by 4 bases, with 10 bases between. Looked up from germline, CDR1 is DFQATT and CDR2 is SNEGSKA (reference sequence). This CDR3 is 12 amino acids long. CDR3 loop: CSAADPNQPQHF. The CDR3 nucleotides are TGCAGTGCAGCCGACCCTAATCAGCCCCAGCATTTT.

DNA for the CDR3: TGTGCCAGCAGCCGAACCGGGGCAACGGCCACTGAAGCTTTCTTT. This translates into CASSRTGATATEAFF. This rearrangement joins TRBV5-5 to TRBJ1-1; D might be TRBD1 (5 bases). Per the germline V gene, CDR1 is SGHKS and CDR2 is YYEKEE (reference sequence). The CDR3 loop spans 15 amino acids. Trimming shortened V by 4 bases and J by 4 bases, and 17 bases separated the two germline ends.

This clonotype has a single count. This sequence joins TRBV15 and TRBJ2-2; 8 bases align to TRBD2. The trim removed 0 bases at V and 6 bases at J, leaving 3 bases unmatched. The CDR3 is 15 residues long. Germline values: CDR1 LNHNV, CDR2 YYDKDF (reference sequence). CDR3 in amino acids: CATSRDTGGPGELFF. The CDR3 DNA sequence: TGTGCCACCAGCAGAGATACGGGGGGGCCCGGGGAGCTGTTTTTT.

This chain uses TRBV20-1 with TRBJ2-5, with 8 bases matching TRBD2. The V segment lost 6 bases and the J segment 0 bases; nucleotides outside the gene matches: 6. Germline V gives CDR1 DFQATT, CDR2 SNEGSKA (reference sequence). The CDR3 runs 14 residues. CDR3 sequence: CSATGGRDQETQYF. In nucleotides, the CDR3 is TGCAGTGCAACGGGGGGGCGGGACCAAGAGACCCAGTACTTC.

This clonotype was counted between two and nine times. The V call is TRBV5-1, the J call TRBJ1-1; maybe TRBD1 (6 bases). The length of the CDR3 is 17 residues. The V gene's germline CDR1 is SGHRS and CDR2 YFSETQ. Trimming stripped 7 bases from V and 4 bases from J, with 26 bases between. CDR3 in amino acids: CASYTYGGGLLPTEAFF. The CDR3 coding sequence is TGCGCCAGCTATACCTACGGCGGGGGCCTGCTTCCCACTGAAGCTTTCTTT.

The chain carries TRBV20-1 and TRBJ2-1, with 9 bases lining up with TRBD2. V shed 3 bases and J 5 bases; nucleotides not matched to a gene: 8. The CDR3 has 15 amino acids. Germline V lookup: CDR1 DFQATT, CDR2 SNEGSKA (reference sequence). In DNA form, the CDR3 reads TGCAGTGCTAGTGAGCGGGGGGCCCCCCACAATGAGCAGTTCTTC. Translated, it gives CSASERGAPHNEQFF.

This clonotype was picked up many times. CDR3 nucleotide sequence: TGTGCCAGCAGTTACAGGTGGAATGAAAAACTGTTTTTT. It codes for CASSYRWNEKLFF. This sequence joins TRBV6-6 and TRBJ1-4; D remains ambiguous. This CDR3 is 13 amino acids long. V dropped 2 bases and J dropped 5 bases, with 6 bases sitting between them. CDR1 is MNHNY, CDR2 SVGAGI, per germline (reference sequence).

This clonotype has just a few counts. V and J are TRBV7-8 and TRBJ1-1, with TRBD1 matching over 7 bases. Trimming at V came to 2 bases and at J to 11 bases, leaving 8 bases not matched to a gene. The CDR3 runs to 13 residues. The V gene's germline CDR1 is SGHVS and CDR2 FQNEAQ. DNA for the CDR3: TGTGCCAGCAGCTTAAGACAGGGTGGCGTGGCTTTCTTT. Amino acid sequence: CASSLRQGGVAFF.

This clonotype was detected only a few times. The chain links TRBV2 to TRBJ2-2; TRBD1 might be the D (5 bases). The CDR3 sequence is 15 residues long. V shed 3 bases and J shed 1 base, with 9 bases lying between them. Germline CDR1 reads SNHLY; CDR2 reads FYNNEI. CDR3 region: CASSEQGGNTGELFF. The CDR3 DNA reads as TGTGCCAGCAGTGAGCAGGGTGGGAACACCGGGGAGCTGTTTTTT.

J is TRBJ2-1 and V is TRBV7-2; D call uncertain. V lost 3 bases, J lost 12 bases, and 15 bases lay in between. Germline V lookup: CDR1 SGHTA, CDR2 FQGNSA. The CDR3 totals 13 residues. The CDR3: CASSFDGDSGQFF. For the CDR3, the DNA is TGTGCCAGCAGCTTTGATGGGGATTCCGGGCAGTTCTTC. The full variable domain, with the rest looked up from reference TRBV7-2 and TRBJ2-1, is GAGVSQSPSNKVTEKGKDVELRCDPISGHTALYWYRQSLGQGLEFLIYFQGNSAPDKSGLPSDRFSAERTGGSVSTLTIQRTQQEDSAVYLCASSFDGDSGQFFGPGTRLTVL.

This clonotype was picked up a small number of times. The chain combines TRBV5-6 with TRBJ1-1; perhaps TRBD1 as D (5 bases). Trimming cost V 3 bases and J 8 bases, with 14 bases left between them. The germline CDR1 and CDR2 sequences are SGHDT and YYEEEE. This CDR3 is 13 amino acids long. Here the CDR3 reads CASSYGLAGEAFF. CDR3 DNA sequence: TGTGCCAGCAGCTACGGGTTGGCAGGGGAAGCTTTCTTT.

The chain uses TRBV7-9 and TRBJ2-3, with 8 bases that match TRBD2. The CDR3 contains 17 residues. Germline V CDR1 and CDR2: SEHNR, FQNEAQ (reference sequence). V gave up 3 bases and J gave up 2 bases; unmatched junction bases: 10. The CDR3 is CASSFGLALSLTDTQYF. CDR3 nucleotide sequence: TGTGCCAGCAGCTTCGGACTAGCCCTATCCCTCACAGATACGCAGTATTTT.

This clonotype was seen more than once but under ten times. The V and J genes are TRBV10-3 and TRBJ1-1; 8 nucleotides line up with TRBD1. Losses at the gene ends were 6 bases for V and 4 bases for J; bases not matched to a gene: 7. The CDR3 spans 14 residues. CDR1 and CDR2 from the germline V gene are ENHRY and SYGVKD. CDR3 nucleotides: TGTGCCATCAGAGTAATCCAGGGGGCCACTGAAGCTTTCTTT. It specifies CAIRVIQGATEAFF.

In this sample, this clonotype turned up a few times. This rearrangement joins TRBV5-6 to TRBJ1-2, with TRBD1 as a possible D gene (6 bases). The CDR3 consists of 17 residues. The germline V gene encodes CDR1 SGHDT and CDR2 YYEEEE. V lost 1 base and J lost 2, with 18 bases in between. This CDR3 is CASSLPPVGGRNYGYTF. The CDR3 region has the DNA TGTGCCAGCAGCTTGCCGCCTGTCGGGGGGCGCAACTATGGCTACACCTTC.

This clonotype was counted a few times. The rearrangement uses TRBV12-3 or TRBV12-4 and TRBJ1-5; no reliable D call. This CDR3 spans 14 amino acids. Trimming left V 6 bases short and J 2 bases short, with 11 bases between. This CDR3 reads CASSTRTRNQPQHF. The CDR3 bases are TGTGCCAGCAGCACCCGGACGCGCAATCAGCCCCAGCATTTT.

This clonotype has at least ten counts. CDR3: CASSLGLRDEQYV. The CDR3 DNA follows: TGCGCCAGCAGCTTGGGACTCCGCGACGAGCAGTACGTC. The chain is built from TRBV5-1 and TRBJ2-7; D is unresolved. V was pared by 0 bases and J by 5 bases, with 9 bases between. This CDR3 region has 13 residues. CDR1 and CDR2 from the germline V gene are SGHRS and YFSETQ.

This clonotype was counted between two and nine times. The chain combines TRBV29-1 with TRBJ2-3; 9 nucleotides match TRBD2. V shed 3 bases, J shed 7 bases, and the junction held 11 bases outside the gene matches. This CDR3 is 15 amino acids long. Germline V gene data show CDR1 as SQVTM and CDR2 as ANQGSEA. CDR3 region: CSVEPAGGLGNTQYF. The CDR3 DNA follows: TGCAGCGTTGAGCCAGCGGGGGGCCTCGGAAATACGCAGTATTTT.

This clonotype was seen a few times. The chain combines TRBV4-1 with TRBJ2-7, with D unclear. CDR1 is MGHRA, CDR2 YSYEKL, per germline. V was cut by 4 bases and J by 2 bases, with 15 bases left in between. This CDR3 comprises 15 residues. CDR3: CASSLGQGLPYEQYF. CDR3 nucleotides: TGCGCCAGCAGCCTTGGGCAAGGGCTTCCCTACGAGCAGTACTTC.

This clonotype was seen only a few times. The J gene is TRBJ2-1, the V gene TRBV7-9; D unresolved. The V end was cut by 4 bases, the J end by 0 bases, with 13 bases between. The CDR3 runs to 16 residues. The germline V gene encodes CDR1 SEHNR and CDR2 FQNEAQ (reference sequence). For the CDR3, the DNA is TGTGCCAGCAGCTCAGTGACGGTGAGCTCCTACAATGAGCAGTTCTTC. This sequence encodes CASSSVTVSSYNEQFF.

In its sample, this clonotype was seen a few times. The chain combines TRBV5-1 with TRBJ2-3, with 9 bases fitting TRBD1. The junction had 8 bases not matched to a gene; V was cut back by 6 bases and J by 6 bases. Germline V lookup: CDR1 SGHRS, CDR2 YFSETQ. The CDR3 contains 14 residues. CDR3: CASISGQGPDTQYF. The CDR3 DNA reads TGCGCCAGCATCTCCGGACAGGGGCCGGATACGCAGTATTTT.

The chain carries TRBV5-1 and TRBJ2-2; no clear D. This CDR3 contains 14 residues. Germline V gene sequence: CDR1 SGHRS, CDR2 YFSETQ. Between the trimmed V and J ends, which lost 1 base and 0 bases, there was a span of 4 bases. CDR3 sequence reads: CASSLSSNTGELFF. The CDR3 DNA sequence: TGCGCCAGCAGCTTGTCTTCGAACACCGGGGAGCTGTTTTTT.

CDR3 nucleotide sequence: TGCGCCAGCAGCGACGGTCATGCTAGCGGAGACAATGAGCAGTTCTTC. Protein sequence: CASSDGHASGDNEQFF. The genes are TRBV5-1 and TRBJ2-1; 7 nucleotides match TRBD2. The CDR3 contains 16 residues. Germline lookup yields CDR1 SGHRS and CDR2 YFSETQ. V lost 4 bases to trimming and J lost 5 bases; unmatched junction nucleotides: 12.

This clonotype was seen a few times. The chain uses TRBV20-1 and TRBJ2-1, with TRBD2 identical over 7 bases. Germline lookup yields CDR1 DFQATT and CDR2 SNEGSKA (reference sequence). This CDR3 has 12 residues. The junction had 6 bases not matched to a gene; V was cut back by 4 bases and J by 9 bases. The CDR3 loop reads CSANLGGFEQFF. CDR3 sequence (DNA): TGCAGTGCTAACCTCGGGGGGTTTGAGCAGTTCTTC.

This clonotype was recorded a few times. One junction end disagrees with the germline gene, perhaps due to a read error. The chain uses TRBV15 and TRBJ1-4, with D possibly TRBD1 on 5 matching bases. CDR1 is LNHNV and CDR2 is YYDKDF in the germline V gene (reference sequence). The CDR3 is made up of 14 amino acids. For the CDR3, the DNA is TGTGCCACCAGCCGAGACCGGGGGTCGGGAAAACTGTTTTTT. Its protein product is CATSRDRGSGKLFF.

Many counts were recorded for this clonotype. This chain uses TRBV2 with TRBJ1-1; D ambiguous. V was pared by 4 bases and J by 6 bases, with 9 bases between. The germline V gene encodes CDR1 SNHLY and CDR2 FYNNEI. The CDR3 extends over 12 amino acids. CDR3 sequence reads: CASSVALSEAFF. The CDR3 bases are TGTGCCAGCAGTGTGGCATTGTCTGAAGCTTTCTTT. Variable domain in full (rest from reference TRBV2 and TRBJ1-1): EPEVTQTPSHQVTQMGQEVILRCVPISNHLYFYWYRQILGQKVEFLVSFYNNEISEKSEIFDDQFSVERPDGSNFTLKIRSTKLEDSAMYFCASSVALSEAFFGQGTRLTVV.

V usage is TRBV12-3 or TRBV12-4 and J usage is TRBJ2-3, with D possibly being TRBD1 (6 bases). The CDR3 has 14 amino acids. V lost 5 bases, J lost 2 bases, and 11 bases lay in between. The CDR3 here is CASSALGATDTQYF. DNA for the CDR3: TGTGCCAGCAGTGCGTTGGGGGCCACAGATACGCAGTATTTT.

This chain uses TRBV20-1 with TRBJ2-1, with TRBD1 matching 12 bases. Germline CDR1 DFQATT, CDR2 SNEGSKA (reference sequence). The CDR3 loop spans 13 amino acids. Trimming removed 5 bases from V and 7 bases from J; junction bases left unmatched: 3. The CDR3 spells CSAPGQGANEQFF. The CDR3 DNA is TGCAGTGCTCCGGGACAGGGGGCGAATGAGCAGTTCTTC.